This T cell receptor (beta chain) was retrieved from a study of breast tumors, draining lymph nodes, adjacent tissues. This clonotype has a handful of counts. What it binds is unknown. CDR3 length equals 13 residues. CDR1 and CDR2 from the germline V gene are MNHEY and SMNVEV (reference sequence). The ends were cut back, 6 bases at V and 12 bases at J, with 18 bases in the middle. Breast cancer patients provided tissue from their axillary draining lymph nodes. General observations from the study: Data fit most tumor T cells coming from lymph node, expanding in tumor. The lymph node origin of tumor T cells was framed as consistent with a hypothesis, not demonstrated. Tumors had less TCR diversity than lymph nodes, more than nontumor tissue.

In TCRdb, the multiplex PCR reads were re-called with MiXCR into one record per CDR3 protein. The sample includes approximately 300,000 distinct CDR3 sequences, under 35% of them seen just once. The rearrangement joins TRBV27 to TRBJ2-1, with TRBD1 as a possible D gene (6 bases). The receptor was derived from a female donor with breast cancer. Some clones in this sample may be carry-over from other donors' samples. The sample comprised axillary lymph node tissue. The CDR3 DNA is TGTGCCAGCAGCCCACTCCCCGAAGGGGGGCAGTTCTTC. Its protein is CASSPLPEGGQFF.